This T cell receptor (beta chain) was profiled in a study of regulatory T cells in long-lasting Graves disease. Library construction for TCR beta used iRepertoire HTBI primers and Arm-PCR of CDR3 regions. Via MiXCR, TCRdb re-called the multiplex PCR reads, giving one row per CDR3 protein. The repertoire holds about 470,000 distinct CDR3 sequences, 15% to 20% seen once, with 12% in the top ten. This clonotype was counted between two and nine times. This CDR3 is built from 14 residues. Per the germline V gene, CDR1 is MDHEN and CDR2 is SYDVKM. V lost 1 base and J lost 9, with 13 bases in between. Time point given: newly diagnosed GD, antithyroid drugs for less than 3 months. With RNA extracted from PBMCs as input, the TCR library was made. The sample was also linked to a second study, of T cells in Graves' hyperthyroidism and ophthalmopathy.

Sequencing used peripheral blood mononuclear cells (PBMCs), obtained at new diagnosis, from a patient treated with antithyroid drugs. V gene TRBV28 combines with J gene TRBJ2-4; the D gene is possibly TRBD2 (6 bases). This clonotype was obtained from a man aged 35-49 years with Graves disease. CDR3 residues: CASSLSVGGSIQYF. CDR3 in DNA: TGTGCCAGCAGTTTATCGGTGGGAGGCAGCATTCAGTACTTC. The full variable domain, in which reference TRBV28 and TRBJ2-4 provide the parts outside the CDR3, is DVKVTQSSRYLVKRTGEKVFLECVQDMDHENMFWYRQDPGLGLRLIYFSYDVKMKEKGDIPEGYSVSREKKERFSLILESASTNQTSMYLCASSLSVGGSIQYFGAGTRLSVL.